This entry concerns a single T cell receptor beta chain. Which antigen it targets is not known. No per-base quality is available; no much larger clone lies one base away. The sample is drawn from a study of shared clonotypes between healthy human individuals (dated by TCRdb to the early 2020s). Background on the whole study: Two women and three men aged 18 to 49 years were included in the cohort. Different laboratories and diverse techniques were used to prepare libraries and sequence TCR repertoires, to increase sequencing depth and limit assay-specific biases. To estimate repertoire size and how much clonotype sharing occurs between individuals, the study deeply sequenced the blood TCR repertoires of roughly 5 healthy adults. Per donor, three plates each were used for CD4 naive and CD4 memory, two for CD8 naive, and one for CD8 memory. Between about 0.94 and 10 billion PBMCs per donor were obtained by leukapheresis.

For the CD8 naive samples, CD45RO-negative cells were positively selected for CCR7, yielding a CD45RA+CCR7+ population from which TemRA cells were excluded. Healthy HIV-negative adults with no recently reported acute infections or vaccinations were included as donors. Every donor was a Caucasian adult living in Nashville, Tennessee, USA. Blood was obtained by leukapheresis, after which PBMCs were separated by Ficoll-Histopaque density gradient centrifugation and cryopreserved in liquid nitrogen vapor phase. Analytical flow cytometry was used to check the purity and quantity of each magnetically sorted T cell population. Genomic DNA was isolated from every sorted fraction and measured by UV absorbance on a Nanodrop 2000c. V sheds 3 bases and J sheds 7 bases, leaving 10 bases between their ends. The germline V gene (reference sequence) gives CDR1 as DFQATT and CDR2 as SNEGSKA. Counted from cysteine to phenylalanine, this CDR3 has 11 amino acids. The sequence is cut down to CDR3 DNA, 33 bases in frame from base 1.

TCR CDR3 regions were amplified from genomic DNA by multiplex PCR using the deep immunoSEQ assay. Genomic DNA extracted from each cell subset was distributed evenly over all wells of several immunoSEQ 96-well plates, and each plate served as one replicate. For sorted subsets, around 200 ng genomic DNA, equal to 25,000 to 35,000 T cell genomes, was loaded into each replicate PCR. Purified libraries were measured with a Qubit 3.0 fluorometer, size-checked on a Bioanalyzer 2100, and measured again with the KAPA Library Quantification kit. Each immunoSEQ 96-well plate was sequenced on its own single-read 150-cycle Illumina NextSeq 550 flow cell. Per the authors' processing: Because only junctional sequences without quality scores were contained in the immunoSEQ output, filtering matching that applied to full-length reads could not be performed. To assign V/J genes and CDR3, sequences were annotated against IMGT germline references using PyIR, a Python wrapper for IgBLAST v1.9. Any read was removed if the V/J assignment was weak (E-value above 1e-6), the CDR3 was missing, or the read contained stop codons, out-of-frame junctions, or ambiguous translated residues. V3J clonotypes were defined as sequences sharing the same inferred V gene, J gene, and CDR3 amino acid sequence. Percentage overlap between repertoires was calculated by dividing the number of shared unique clonotypes by the size of the smaller repertoire. Richness of each repertoire was evaluated using RTK rarefaction, the Chao1 estimator, and Recon v2.1 estimates of unobserved clonotypes. Generation probabilities were computed with OLGA for all TCRbeta clonotypes obtained by the gDNA method from several donors. The clones in this table, taken by TCRdb from immuneACCESS, are in-frame only. Not every clone is retained; where verified, under half of the shortfall comes from an unresolved V gene, and the cause of the rest is unknown. Clonal size and the V and J genes are those of that table, whereas D and trimming came from the DNA. This sample gives about 800,000 clones in total; roughly 96% of them show up just once. Together, the top ten hold over 0.2% of the sample.

Paper-wide results and their limitations: Compared with non-shared clonotypes, clonotypes shared by all four sorted-subset donors had higher generation probabilities. Because the study included a small number of donors, the genetic and exposure-history diversity represented was limited. Only blood was sampled, and tissue TCR repertoires likely differ from those in blood. Estimated clonotype richness was generally larger for naive than for memory subsets. Rarefaction of sorted-subset datasets indicated incomplete sequencing despite the large sequencing depth. Pairwise subsampling indicated that sequencing depth was expected to affect the degree of clonotype sharing among donors. About 5% of naive CD4, 3.5% of naive CD8, about 2.1% of memory CD4, and approximately 0.39% of memory CD8 clonotypes were shared across four donors.

Sequenced material: naive CD8+ T cells sorted from blood. The cell subset or site label corresponds to: CD45RA+CCR7+. This receptor was identified in a man under 40 in good health. Recombination connected TRBV20-1 to TRBJ2-7; the D gene is perhaps TRBD2, from 5 matching bases. The bases read TGCAGTGCTAGGGACTCCTGGGAGCAGTACTTC. Its protein is CSARDSWEQYF.